The rows below give T cell receptor beta chains drawn from one sample of a study of regulatory T cells in long-lasting Graves disease. Via MiXCR, TCRdb re-called the multiplex PCR reads, giving one row per CDR3 protein. This sample has some 440,000 distinct CDR3 sequences, with around 21% found just once. The sequenced sample was peripheral blood mononuclear cells (PBMCs), obtained when the disease was refractory, from a patient treated with antithyroid drugs. These receptors all come from a female donor with Graves disease. Each CDR3 is given with its conserved first and last residue. Fields, in order: CDR3 protein, CDR3 DNA, V gene, clone size, J gene, D gene. A D gene is named only where the DNA matches it firmly. Some rows mark clone size as missing; the rest say once, few, many or name a class of expanded clone.

cdr3_aa: CASSSDRRGRENTEAFF
cdr3_nt: TGTGCCAGCAGCTCCGACCGCAGGGGGCGAGAGAACACTGAAGCTTTCTTT
v_call: TRBV7-9
clone_size: .
j_call: TRBJ1-1
d_call: TRBD1

cdr3_aa: CASNIDRLLKPNTEAFF
cdr3_nt: TGTGCCAGCAACATCGACAGGCTCTTAAAACCGAACACTGAAGCTTTCTTT
v_call: TRBV28
clone_size: many
j_call: TRBJ1-1
d_call: .

cdr3_aa: CASSEEVTRSYNEQFF
cdr3_nt: TGTGCCAGCAGTGAAGAGGTTACTCGCTCCTACAATGAGCAGTTCTTC
v_call: TRBV6-1
clone_size: .
j_call: TRBJ2-1
d_call: .

cdr3_aa: CSAPQRGGSNEQFF
cdr3_nt: TGCAGTGCTCCCCAACGGGGGGGCTCTAATGAGCAGTTCTTC
v_call: TRBV20-1
clone_size: .
j_call: TRBJ2-1
d_call: TRBD2

cdr3_aa: CASSRLTGEHQPQHF
cdr3_nt: TGCGCCAGCAGCCGATTAACAGGGGAACATCAGCCCCAGCATTTT
v_call: TRBV4-1
clone_size: .
j_call: TRBJ1-5
d_call: TRBD1

cdr3_aa: CAISVGTVDGYTF
cdr3_nt: TGTGCCATCAGTGTCGGGACAGTAGATGGCTACACCTTC
v_call: TRBV10-3
clone_size: few
j_call: TRBJ1-2
d_call: TRBD1

cdr3_aa: CASSGTGPNYGYTF
cdr3_nt: TGTGCCAGCAGCGGGACAGGGCCTAACTATGGCTACACCTTC
v_call: TRBV9
clone_size: many
j_call: TRBJ1-2
d_call: TRBD1

cdr3_aa: CSGTARDPRVYEQYF
cdr3_nt: TGCAGTGGTACAGCTCGGGACCCGAGGGTCTACGAGCAGTACTTC
v_call: TRBV20-1
clone_size: many
j_call: TRBJ2-7
d_call: .

cdr3_aa: CASSLGVWQETQYF
cdr3_nt: TGTGCCAGCAGCTTAGGGGTCTGGCAAGAGACCCAGTACTTC
v_call: TRBV7-2
clone_size: .
j_call: TRBJ2-5
d_call: .

cdr3_aa: CATTRTGYGANVLTF
cdr3_nt: TGTGCCACCACAAGGACAGGGTATGGGGCCAACGTCCTGACTTTC
v_call: TRBV27
clone_size: many
j_call: TRBJ2-6
d_call: TRBD1

cdr3_aa: CSARLAGYPYEQYF
cdr3_nt: TGCAGTGCAAGACTAGCGGGTTACCCCTACGAGCAGTACTTC
v_call: TRBV20-1
clone_size: .
j_call: TRBJ2-7
d_call: TRBD2

cdr3_aa: CSARPLSSYNSPLHF
cdr3_nt: TGCAGTGCTAGACCTCTGAGCTCCTATAATTCACCCCTCCACTTT
v_call: TRBV20-1
clone_size: .
j_call: TRBJ1-6
d_call: .

cdr3_aa: CASSGGRDYEQYF
cdr3_nt: TGTGCCAGCAGCGGGGGGCGGGACTACGAGCAGTACTTC
v_call: TRBV27
clone_size: few
j_call: TRBJ2-7
d_call: .

cdr3_aa: CSATQGTGRYEQYF
cdr3_nt: TGCAGTGCTACCCAGGGGACAGGGCGTTACGAGCAGTACTTC
v_call: TRBV20-1
clone_size: many
j_call: TRBJ2-7
d_call: TRBD1

cdr3_aa: CATSEGYQPQHF
cdr3_nt: TGTGCCACCAGTGAGGGATATCAGCCCCAGCATTTT
v_call: TRBV15
clone_size: .
j_call: TRBJ1-5
d_call: .

cdr3_aa: CASNEGTGGGVGYTF
cdr3_nt: TGTGCCAGCAATGAGGGGACAGGGGGTGGGGTTGGCTACACCTTC
v_call: TRBV28
clone_size: many
j_call: TRBJ1-2
d_call: TRBD1

cdr3_aa: CATSVALGGTEAFF
cdr3_nt: TGTGCCACCAGCGTAGCCTTAGGAGGCACTGAAGCTTTCTTT
v_call: TRBV15
clone_size: .
j_call: TRBJ1-1
d_call: .

cdr3_aa: CASSSPEKGSSYEQYF
cdr3_nt: TGTGCCAGCAGCTCTCCCGAGAAGGGGAGCTCCTACGAGCAGTACTTC
v_call: TRBV5-4
clone_size: .
j_call: TRBJ2-7
d_call: .

cdr3_aa: CASNPGRVLFF
cdr3_nt: TGTGCCAGCAACCCGGGGCGTGTGCTCTTCTTC
v_call: TRBV6-1
clone_size: .
j_call: TRBJ2-1
d_call: .

cdr3_aa: CASSYSAGYEQYF
cdr3_nt: TGTGCCAGCAGTTACAGCGCGGGGTACGAGCAGTACTTC
v_call: TRBV6-2/TRBV6-3
clone_size: many
j_call: TRBJ2-7
d_call: .

cdr3_aa: CSARLPGLLDEQFF
cdr3_nt: TGCAGTGCTAGACTGCCGGGACTATTGGATGAGCAGTTCTTC
v_call: TRBV20-1
clone_size: .
j_call: TRBJ2-1
d_call: TRBD2

cdr3_aa: CASRSVGGTYNSPLHF
cdr3_nt: TGTGCCAGCAGGTCGGTTGGGGGGACCTATAATTCACCCCTCCACTTT
v_call: TRBV12-3/TRBV12-4
clone_size: many
j_call: TRBJ1-6
d_call: .

cdr3_aa: CASRFFSFSAGDKTGELFF
cdr3_nt: TGTGCCAGCAGATTTTTTTCATTTTCGGCGGGAGATAAAACCGGGGAGCTGTTTTTT
v_call: TRBV27
clone_size: .
j_call: TRBJ2-2
d_call: TRBD2

cdr3_aa: CASSPVGTREDYGYTF
cdr3_nt: TGTGCCAGCAGCCCTGTGGGGACTCGGGAGGACTATGGCTACACCTTC
v_call: TRBV27
clone_size: .
j_call: TRBJ1-2
d_call: .

cdr3_aa: CAISRENGETQYF
cdr3_nt: TGTGCCATCAGTCGAGAGAATGGCGAGACCCAGTACTTC
v_call: TRBV10-3
clone_size: many
j_call: TRBJ2-5
d_call: .

cdr3_aa: CSASKGGTEAFF
cdr3_nt: TGCAGTGCTAGTAAAGGGGGTACTGAAGCTTTCTTT
v_call: TRBV20-1
clone_size: few
j_call: TRBJ1-1
d_call: .

cdr3_aa: CASSQGLAGVCQETQYF
cdr3_nt: TGTGCCAGCAGCCAAGGCCTAGCGGGAGTCTGCCAAGAGACCCAGTACTTC
v_call: TRBV14
clone_size: .
j_call: TRBJ2-5
d_call: TRBD2

cdr3_aa: CVSSLGVNTEAFF
cdr3_nt: TGTGTCAGCAGCTTAGGCGTGAACACTGAAGCTTTCTTT
v_call: TRBV7-9
clone_size: .
j_call: TRBJ1-1
d_call: .

cdr3_aa: CASSFSPGRAEAFF
cdr3_nt: TGTGCCAGCAGTTTCAGTCCAGGGAGGGCTGAAGCTTTCTTT
v_call: TRBV28
clone_size: many
j_call: TRBJ1-1
d_call: .

cdr3_aa: CSVAGSLAKNIQYF
cdr3_nt: TGCAGCGTCGCGGGCAGCCTAGCCAAAAACATTCAGTACTTC
v_call: TRBV29-1
clone_size: .
j_call: TRBJ2-4
d_call: .

cdr3_aa: CASSQDNINTEAFF
cdr3_nt: TGTGCCAGCAGCCAAGATAACATTAACACTGAAGCTTTCTTT
v_call: TRBV4-2
clone_size: .
j_call: TRBJ1-1
d_call: .

cdr3_aa: CASSAAAVSQSYEQYF
cdr3_nt: TGTGCCAGCAGCGCGGCAGCGGTGAGCCAATCCTACGAGCAGTACTTC
v_call: TRBV9
clone_size: .
j_call: TRBJ2-7
d_call: .

cdr3_aa: CASSPDITNTEAFF
cdr3_nt: TGTGCCAGCAGCCCGGACATCACGAACACTGAAGCTTTCTTT
v_call: TRBV7-9
clone_size: .
j_call: TRBJ1-1
d_call: .

cdr3_aa: CASRPKRLARLDEQYF
cdr3_nt: TGTGCCAGCAGACCTAAGAGACTAGCTAGATTGGACGAGCAGTACTTC
v_call: TRBV7-9
clone_size: many
j_call: TRBJ2-7
d_call: TRBD2

cdr3_aa: CASSATESNQPQHF
cdr3_nt: TGTGCCAGTAGTGCAACAGAGAGCAATCAGCCCCAGCATTTT
v_call: TRBV19
clone_size: .
j_call: TRBJ1-5
d_call: .